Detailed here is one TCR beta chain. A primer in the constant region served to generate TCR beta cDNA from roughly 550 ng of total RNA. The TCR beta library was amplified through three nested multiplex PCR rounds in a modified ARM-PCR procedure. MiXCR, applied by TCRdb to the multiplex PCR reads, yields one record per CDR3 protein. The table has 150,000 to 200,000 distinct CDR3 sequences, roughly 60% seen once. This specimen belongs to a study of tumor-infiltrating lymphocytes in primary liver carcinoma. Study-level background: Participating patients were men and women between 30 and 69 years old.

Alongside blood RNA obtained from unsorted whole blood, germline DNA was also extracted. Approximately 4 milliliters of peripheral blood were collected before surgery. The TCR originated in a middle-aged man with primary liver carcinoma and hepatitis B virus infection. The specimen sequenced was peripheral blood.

The CDR3: CASSPTGSNEQFF. CDR3 coding DNA: TGTGCCAGCAGCCCGACAGGGTCCAATGAGCAGTTCTTC. The chain is built from TRBV7-8 and TRBJ2-1, with 7 bases aligning to TRBD1. V lost 5 bases, J lost 6 bases, and 4 bases stayed unmatched. This CDR3 has 13 amino acids. Germline CDR1 reads SGHVS; CDR2 reads FQNEAQ.